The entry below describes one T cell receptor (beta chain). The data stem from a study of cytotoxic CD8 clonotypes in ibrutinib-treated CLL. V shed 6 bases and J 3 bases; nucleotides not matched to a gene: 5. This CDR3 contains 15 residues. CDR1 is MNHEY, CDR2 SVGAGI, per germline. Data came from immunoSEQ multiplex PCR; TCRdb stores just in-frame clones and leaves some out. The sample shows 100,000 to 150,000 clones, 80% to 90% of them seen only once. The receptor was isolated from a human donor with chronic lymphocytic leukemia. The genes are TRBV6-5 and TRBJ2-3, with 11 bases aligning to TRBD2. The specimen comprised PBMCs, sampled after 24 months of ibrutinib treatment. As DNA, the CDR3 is TGTGCCAGCAGAATAGCGGGGGGGCCAACAGATACGCAGTATTTT. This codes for CASRIAGGPTDTQYF.